There are a few counts of the clone carrying this TCR beta chain. Original data processing: Reference gene primer amplification yielded estimated nucleated cell counts. Libraries were prepared by immunoSEQ multiplex PCR; TCRdb keeps only in-frame clonotypes and omits some of them. V, J and clone size are those of that table, while D and trimming were read from the DNA. The data show roughly 200,000 clones, roughly 90% seen once. The J segment lost 5 bases and the V segment lost 0 bases, leaving 4 bases of the junction unmatched. The length of the CDR3 is 15 residues. Per germline, CDR1 SGHRS and CDR2 YFSETQ. These data come from a study of blood T cell repertoires in COVID-19. Whole-study context: The United States, Italy and Spain supplied acute and convalescent COVID-19 samples.

The sequence was collected from a man between 35 and 55 years old with acute or convalescent COVID-19. The source material was peripheral blood. V and J are TRBV5-1 and TRBJ1-1, with TRBD1 matching 10 bases. Written as DNA, the CDR3 is TGCGCCAGCAGCTTGGGACAGGGGGCGTCGACTGAAGCTTTCTTT. This encodes CASSLGQGASTEAFF.